This TCR beta chain was sequenced for a study of T cells in Graves' hyperthyroidism and ophthalmopathy. TCR beta CDR3 region amplification was performed from RNA transcripts. Using the HTBI primer set, a first-round RT-PCR was run on the TCR CDR3. TCRdb independently ran MiXCR on the multiplex PCR reads; one entry per CDR3 protein. The sample shows a few hundred thousand distinct CDR3 sequences, about 13% of them seen only once. The diagnoses drew upon clinical symptoms, serum thyroxine and TRAb, thyroid ultrasound and orbital computed tomography. PBMCs came from 7.5 to 10 ml fresh peripheral blood. V gave up 6 bases and J gave up 8 bases; unmatched junction bases: 5. Looked up from germline, CDR1 is SNHLY and CDR2 is FYNNEI. The CDR3 has 15 residues. This clonotype was counted many times.

This receptor was taken from a woman aged 18-29 years with Graves' hyperthyroidism. The chain employs TRBV2 and TRBJ2-1; 15 bases fit TRBD2. The sequenced material came from blood. As DNA, the CDR3 is TGTGCCAGCAGAGGGACTAGCGGGAGGTCCCATGAGCAGTTCTTC. This codes for CASRGTSGRSHEQFF.